Sequencing of this TCR beta chain was carried out in a study of blood T cells in healthy people across ages. Per germline, CDR1 SGDLS and CDR2 YYNGEE. V was trimmed by 3 bases and J by 5 bases, leaving 8 bases between them. The CDR3 spans 12 residues. The second PCR ran 7 to 11 cycles with a sample-barcoded 5' primer and J-beta primers. Every cDNA molecule carried a tag from a template-switch adaptor bearing 12 random nucleotides. Via MiXCR, TCRdb re-called the 5' RACE reads, giving one row per CDR3 protein. This table has 1.5 million to 2 million distinct CDR3 sequences, almost 35% appearing once. Each individual donor underwent a draw of roughly 10 milliliters of peripheral blood.

Sequenced input: blood. The rearrangement links TRBV9 to TRBJ1-2; possibly TRBD1 for D (5 bases). This receptor was taken from a woman in her 30s in good health. The CDR3 here is CASSAGLYGYTF. CDR3 DNA sequence: TGTGCCAGCAGCGCGGGACTTTATGGCTACACCTTC.